This TCR beta chain is from a study of cytomegalovirus exposure and HLA in healthy donors. Whole-study findings and limits: Later on, an analysis found that several of the most significant clusters appeared to be linked to common viral pathogens, which included parvovirus B19. Segments of the TCR beta V type were, in most cases, productive about 90% or about 30% of the time in an earlier analysis. Excluded were some V segments that proved indistinguishable, including TRBV6-2 and TRBV6-3.

Nominal health characterized the donors when sampled, though unrecorded immune exposures were likely. With 60 Vbeta and 13 Jbeta primers, the PCR was carried out. Sequenced by immunoSEQ multiplex PCR; TCRdb stores in-frame clones only, minus some. Among under 75,000 clones listed, around two thirds were seen once. Germline CDR1 and CDR2: SGHRS and YFSETQ. CDR3 size: 15 residues. The V and J ends lost 3 bases and 2 bases, in that order; junction bases with no gene match: 5. Details on this clone: Its antigen remains unknown.

J is TRBJ1-2 and V is TRBV5-1; TRBD1 aligns across 9 bases. The sequenced material came from PBMCs. The TCR sequence derives from a human donor in good health. The CDR3 protein is CASSWGQGSNYGYTF. CDR3 sequence (DNA): TGCGCCAGCAGCTGGGGACAGGGTTCGAACTATGGCTACACCTTC.